This T cell receptor (beta chain) appears in the sequencing data of a study of cytomegalovirus exposure and HLA in healthy donors. Notes on the study in general: In vitro assays verified that a few CMV-associated chains recognized CMV antigens specifically.

The CDR3 runs 13 residues. Germline V lookup: CDR1 MNHEY, CDR2 SVGAGI. PCR involved 60 Vbeta and 13 Jbeta primers. Only in-frame clones appear in the TCRdb table, and some are missing; sequencing was by immunoSEQ multiplex PCR. The sample consists of a few hundred thousand clones, 60% to 80% of them appearing once. With regard to this clone: Its antigen is undetermined. One end of the junction fails to match germline, which may point to a read error.

Sequencing was performed on PBMCs. The clonotype was recovered from a woman in her twenties or thirties in good health and CMV-seronegative. This rearrangement joins TRBV6-5 to TRBJ1-1, with a possible D match to TRBD1 (6 bases). The CDR3 loop is CVSKQGMNTEAFF. DNA for the CDR3: TGTGTCAGCAAACAGGGAATGAACACTGAAGCTTTCTTT.